This T cell receptor (beta chain) came from a study of cytomegalovirus exposure and HLA in healthy donors. This CDR3 contains 19 residues. V lost 1 base and J 1 base, leaving 17 bases between the germline ends. The germline V gene encodes CDR1 MGHRA and CDR2 YSYEKL. This clone was picked up one time. The antigen is undetermined. PCR was performed using 60 Vbeta and 13 Jbeta primers. Clones were read by immunoSEQ multiplex PCR, and TCRdb kept only the in-frame ones, dropping some. Among around 100,000 clones listed, about 80% were seen once. Study conclusions and caveats: In terms of immune exposure information, only CMV serostatus was available. It was reported that TCR beta sequences correctly inferred the HLA-A and HLA-B alleles for most subjects. Reports credit the classifier with highly specific, highly sensitive diagnosis of cytomegalovirus status. Associated with cytomegalovirus, according to the listing, were 150 to 200 TCR beta chains.

The origin of this receptor is a woman aged 18-29 years in good health and CMV-seropositive. V is TRBV4-1 and J is TRBJ2-6; D remains unclear. The sequencing sample was made of PBMCs. In nucleotides, the CDR3 is TGCGCCAGCAGCCAAGGGGTGTTGCAGGATCCATCTGGGGCCAACGTCCTGACTTTC. Protein product: CASSQGVLQDPSGANVLTF.